The clone carrying this T cell receptor (beta chain) was recorded a few times. Its antigen is as yet unknown. The source of the sample is a study of OX40 agonist ivuxolimab in advanced cancers. Study context: The treatment was a fully human IgG2 OX40 agonist, ivuxolimab. Patients undergoing dose escalation presented with hepatocellular carcinoma, melanoma, renal cell or head and neck cancer. Overall study results and limits: Among the lowest peripheral clonal expansion occurred in 0.1-3.0 mg/kg partial responders.

The method was immunoSEQ multiplex PCR; TCRdb's version includes in-frame clones alone and lacks a portion of them. The sample gives 20,000 to 30,000 clones, about four fifths of which show up once; around 25% is in the top ten. The J segment lost 2 bases and the V segment lost 1 base, leaving 9 bases of the junction unmatched. CDR1 is SGDLS, CDR2 YYNGEE, per germline. CDR3 length: 16 residues. The source was CD4+ or CD8+ T cells sorted from blood, collected in a trial of the OX40 agonist ivuxolimab. The source of this sequence is an adult with an advanced solid tumor such as melanoma, head and neck, liver or kidney cancer. This chain links TRBV9 with TRBJ2-7; 7 bases are a match to TRBD1. CDR3 DNA: TGTGCCAGCAGCGTAAACCCCAGGGACAGCACCTACGAGCAGTACTTC. Translating it yields CASSVNPRDSTYEQYF. The full variable domain, in which reference TRBV9 and TRBJ2-7 provide the parts outside the CDR3, is DSGVTQTPKHLITATGQRVTLRCSPRSGDLSVYWYQQSLDQGLQFLIQYYNGEERAKGNILERFSAQQFPDLHSELNLSSLELGDSALYFCASSVNPRDSTYEQYFGPGTRLTVT.